The rows below give T cell receptor beta chains drawn from one sample of a study of response to subunit inactivated influenza vaccine. In TCRdb, the RT-PCR reads were re-called with MiXCR into one record per CDR3 protein. The data hold 300,000 to 350,000 distinct CDR3 sequences, with just over 20% observed a single time. This specimen was PBMCs from blood, taken 21 months after vaccination. The source of these receptors is a man in his fifties or sixties who received an inactivated influenza vaccine. CDR3s include the opening cysteine and the closing phenylalanine or tryptophan. Fields, in order: clone size, V gene, D gene, J gene, CDR3 DNA, CDR3 protein. D genes are given only for firm matches. The listing skips clone size in some rows; elsewhere it reads once, few, many or a size class.

clone_size: many
v_call: TRBV5-5
d_call: -
j_call: TRBJ2-7
cdr3_nt: TGTGCCAGCGGGCCCGGGGCGATGATCTACGAGCAGTACTTC
cdr3_aa: CASGPGAMIYEQYF

clone_size: -
v_call: TRBV4-3
d_call: TRBD2
j_call: TRBJ2-3
cdr3_nt: TGCGCCAGCAGCCAAGTTAGGCCTAGCGGGTGGGATCCGGGCACAGATACGCAGTATTTT
cdr3_aa: CASSQVRPSGWDPGTDTQYF

clone_size: -
v_call: TRBV10-3
d_call: -
j_call: TRBJ1-2
cdr3_nt: TGTGCCATCAGTGAGCTCCAAGGGGACTATGGCTACACCTTC
cdr3_aa: CAISELQGDYGYTF

clone_size: -
v_call: TRBV6-2/TRBV6-3
d_call: -
j_call: TRBJ1-2
cdr3_nt: TGTGCCAGCAGGACCGGGACTCCTGGCTACACCTTC
cdr3_aa: CASRTGTPGYTF

clone_size: -
v_call: TRBV5-1
d_call: -
j_call: TRBJ2-5
cdr3_nt: TGCGCCAGCAGCTGGCAGGGCGGACAAGAGACCCAGTACTTC
cdr3_aa: CASSWQGGQETQYF

clone_size: few
v_call: TRBV5-1
d_call: -
j_call: TRBJ1-2
cdr3_nt: TGCGCCAGCAGCTTGGCCGTGGGGCATGGCTACACCTTC
cdr3_aa: CASSLAVGHGYTF

clone_size: -
v_call: TRBV5-1
d_call: TRBD1
j_call: TRBJ1-1
cdr3_nt: TGCGCCAGCAGCTTGGGACAGGGGGCCCCTGAAGCTTTCTTT
cdr3_aa: CASSLGQGAPEAFF

clone_size: -
v_call: TRBV5-4
d_call: -
j_call: TRBJ2-1
cdr3_nt: TGTGCCAGCAGCTTGGGCCCAGAACGGTTCTTC
cdr3_aa: CASSLGPERFF

clone_size: -
v_call: TRBV12-3/TRBV12-4
d_call: TRBD2
j_call: TRBJ2-3
cdr3_nt: TGTGCCAGCAGTTTTCCCGGCCGACGGACTAGCGGGAGCGATACGCAGTATTTT
cdr3_aa: CASSFPGRRTSGSDTQYF

clone_size: few
v_call: TRBV4-3
d_call: TRBD1
j_call: TRBJ2-1
cdr3_nt: TGCGCCAGCAGCCCAGGGACAGGGACCTACAATGAGCAGTTCTTC
cdr3_aa: CASSPGTGTYNEQFF

clone_size: -
v_call: TRBV9
d_call: -
j_call: TRBJ2-2
cdr3_nt: TGTGCCAGCAGCGTAGGGACAGTCGACACCGGGGAGCTGTTTTTT
cdr3_aa: CASSVGTVDTGELFF

clone_size: many
v_call: TRBV4-3
d_call: TRBD1
j_call: TRBJ1-2
cdr3_nt: TGCGCCAGCAGCCAAGGGATCGGGACAGGGGTTTATGGCTACACCTTC
cdr3_aa: CASSQGIGTGVYGYTF

clone_size: -
v_call: TRBV12-3/TRBV12-4
d_call: -
j_call: TRBJ1-4
cdr3_nt: TGTGCCAGCAGTGGCGATCGAAAGGGGGAAAAACTGTTTTTT
cdr3_aa: CASSGDRKGEKLFF

clone_size: -
v_call: TRBV11-3
d_call: -
j_call: TRBJ2-7
cdr3_nt: TGTGCCAGCAGGGTGAAGTACGAGCAGTACTTC
cdr3_aa: CASRVKYEQYF

clone_size: -
v_call: TRBV4-1
d_call: TRBD1
j_call: TRBJ2-2
cdr3_nt: TGCGCCAGCAGCCCCTGGACAGGGGCGAACACCGGGGAGCTGTTTTTT
cdr3_aa: CASSPWTGANTGELFF

clone_size: -
v_call: TRBV5-6
d_call: -
j_call: TRBJ1-5
cdr3_nt: TGTGCCAGCAGCTTGAGAGGCGCGGGGTATAGCAATCAGCCCCAGCATTTT
cdr3_aa: CASSLRGAGYSNQPQHF

clone_size: -
v_call: TRBV7-2
d_call: TRBD1
j_call: TRBJ2-2
cdr3_nt: TGTGCCAGCAGCTCCTACAGGGGGAAAACCGGGGAGCTGTTTTTT
cdr3_aa: CASSSYRGKTGELFF

clone_size: -
v_call: TRBV4-3
d_call: TRBD1
j_call: TRBJ2-7
cdr3_nt: TGCGCCAGCAGCAAGGACAGGCTGTCCTACGAGCAGTACTTC
cdr3_aa: CASSKDRLSYEQYF

clone_size: -
v_call: TRBV29-1
d_call: -
j_call: TRBJ2-7
cdr3_nt: TGCAGCGTTGCGGGGCGGGCCCGCTACGAGCAGTACTTC
cdr3_aa: CSVAGRARYEQYF

clone_size: few
v_call: TRBV4-1
d_call: TRBD1
j_call: TRBJ2-2
cdr3_nt: TGCGCCAGCAGCCAACAAGGACAGGGAGGCACCGGGGAGCTGTTTTTT
cdr3_aa: CASSQQGQGGTGELFF

clone_size: few
v_call: TRBV20-1
d_call: TRBD2
j_call: TRBJ2-3
cdr3_nt: TGCAGTGCTAGAGGTAGCGGGGGGGCCACAGATACGCAGTATTTT
cdr3_aa: CSARGSGGATDTQYF

clone_size: -
v_call: TRBV4-3
d_call: -
j_call: TRBJ1-6
cdr3_nt: TGCGCCAGCAGCCAAAACAGGGCTGGTAATTCACCCCTCCACTTT
cdr3_aa: CASSQNRAGNSPLHF

clone_size: -
v_call: TRBV2
d_call: -
j_call: TRBJ1-5
cdr3_nt: TGTGCCAGCAGGGACATACGCAATCAGCCCCAGCATTTT
cdr3_aa: CASRDIRNQPQHF

clone_size: many
v_call: TRBV10-3
d_call: -
j_call: TRBJ1-1
cdr3_nt: TGTGCCATCAGTGAGGGGGGGATTATGATGAACACTGAAGCTTTCTTT
cdr3_aa: CAISEGGIMMNTEAFF

clone_size: -
v_call: TRBV7-3
d_call: -
j_call: TRBJ2-1
cdr3_nt: TGTGCCAGCAGCTACGGACTGATCTACAATGAGCAGTTCTTC
cdr3_aa: CASSYGLIYNEQFF

clone_size: -
v_call: TRBV12-3/TRBV12-4
d_call: TRBD2
j_call: TRBJ2-1
cdr3_nt: TGTGCCAGCAGTTTTGGCGGGGGGGCTCCTGAGCAGTTCTTC
cdr3_aa: CASSFGGGAPEQFF

clone_size: -
v_call: TRBV7-2
d_call: TRBD1
j_call: TRBJ1-2
cdr3_nt: TGTGCCAGCAGCTTAGCCTCGGACAGGGGGTATGGCTACACCTTC
cdr3_aa: CASSLASDRGYGYTF

clone_size: -
v_call: TRBV10-3
d_call: -
j_call: TRBJ1-2
cdr3_nt: TGTGCCATCAGGCCTGTCGGTGCGGGCTATGGCTACACCTTC
cdr3_aa: CAIRPVGAGYGYTF

clone_size: -
v_call: TRBV12-3/TRBV12-4
d_call: -
j_call: TRBJ1-1
cdr3_nt: TGTGCCAGCAGTGCGACCGGGACAACACAACGGGAAGCTTTCTTT
cdr3_aa: CASSATGTTQREAFF

clone_size: few
v_call: TRBV6-5
d_call: TRBD1
j_call: TRBJ2-4
cdr3_nt: TGTGCCAGCAGTTTGGGACAGGGCAAAAACATTCAGTACTTC
cdr3_aa: CASSLGQGKNIQYF

clone_size: -
v_call: TRBV30
d_call: -
j_call: TRBJ2-5
cdr3_nt: TGTGCCTCCTCTTCGGGGGCGCGGAAAGAGACCCAGTACTTC
cdr3_aa: CASSSGARKETQYF

clone_size: few
v_call: TRBV18
d_call: -
j_call: TRBJ1-2
cdr3_nt: TGTGCCAGCTCACCACCATCGGCAGGGGCGAATGGCTACACCTTC
cdr3_aa: CASSPPSAGANGYTF

clone_size: -
v_call: TRBV29-1
d_call: -
j_call: TRBJ1-2
cdr3_nt: TGCAGCGTTAATCGGGACGGTGGTGGCTACACCTTC
cdr3_aa: CSVNRDGGGYTF

clone_size: -
v_call: TRBV15
d_call: -
j_call: TRBJ2-5
cdr3_nt: TGTGCCACCAGCAAGTCTTCGAAACACCAAGAGAGCCAGTACTTC
cdr3_aa: CATSKSSKHQESQYF

clone_size: -
v_call: TRBV7-9
d_call: TRBD1
j_call: TRBJ2-7
cdr3_nt: TGTGCCAGCAGCCCGACAGGGGAGGTCGGGGAGCAGTACTTC
cdr3_aa: CASSPTGEVGEQYF

clone_size: few
v_call: TRBV7-2
d_call: -
j_call: TRBJ1-1
cdr3_nt: TGTGCCAGCAGCTTAGAGAGGCGTGCTGAAGCTTTCTTT
cdr3_aa: CASSLERRAEAFF

clone_size: -
v_call: TRBV9
d_call: TRBD2
j_call: TRBJ2-3
cdr3_nt: TGTGCCAGCAGCATCAAGACTAGCGGGACTTGGACAGATACGCAGTATTTT
cdr3_aa: CASSIKTSGTWTDTQYF

clone_size: -
v_call: TRBV3-1
d_call: TRBD1
j_call: TRBJ2-2
cdr3_nt: TGTGCCAGCAGACTAGGGGGCGCGGACACCGGGGAGCTGTTTTTT
cdr3_aa: CASRLGGADTGELFF

clone_size: -
v_call: TRBV4-3
d_call: -
j_call: TRBJ2-3
cdr3_nt: TGCGCCAGCAGCCAAGTGGTCTCCTACACAGATACGCAGTATTTT
cdr3_aa: CASSQVVSYTDTQYF

clone_size: few
v_call: TRBV4-2
d_call: -
j_call: TRBJ2-5
cdr3_nt: TGTGCCAGCAGCCAAGGACCAGTTCAAGAGACCCAGTACTTC
cdr3_aa: CASSQGPVQETQYF

clone_size: -
v_call: TRBV20-1
d_call: -
j_call: TRBJ2-4
cdr3_nt: TGCAGTGCTAGTCCATTTGGCGGCCTAAAGGGGAACATTCAGTACTTC
cdr3_aa: CSASPFGGLKGNIQYF

clone_size: -
v_call: TRBV18
d_call: -
j_call: TRBJ2-5
cdr3_nt: TGTGCCAGCTCACCCACCCGGTCAGAGGCCCAGTACTTC
cdr3_aa: CASSPTRSEAQYF

clone_size: few
v_call: TRBV10-1
d_call: TRBD1
j_call: TRBJ2-3
cdr3_nt: TGCGCCAGCAGTCCGGACAGGGGCACAGATACGCAGTATTTT
cdr3_aa: CASSPDRGTDTQYF

clone_size: many
v_call: TRBV4-1
d_call: TRBD1
j_call: TRBJ2-3
cdr3_nt: TGCGCCAGCAGCCAACTGACAGGGGGTGCAGATACGCAGTATTTT
cdr3_aa: CASSQLTGGADTQYF

clone_size: -
v_call: TRBV28
d_call: -
j_call: TRBJ2-5
cdr3_nt: TGTGCCAGCAGCCTCGACGGTTTCCAAGAGACCCAGTACTTC
cdr3_aa: CASSLDGFQETQYF

clone_size: few
v_call: TRBV29-1
d_call: -
j_call: TRBJ2-7
cdr3_nt: TGCAGCGTTGCCTGGCAGGGACACGAGCAGTACTTC
cdr3_aa: CSVAWQGHEQYF

clone_size: few
v_call: TRBV4-3
d_call: TRBD1
j_call: TRBJ1-4
cdr3_nt: TGCGCCAGCAGCCAAGACCCCGGGACAGGCTATGAAAAACTGTTTTTT
cdr3_aa: CASSQDPGTGYEKLFF

clone_size: -
v_call: TRBV5-1
d_call: TRBD2
j_call: TRBJ2-1
cdr3_nt: TGCGCCAGCAGCTTGGCACCGGGACTAGTATATGAGCAGTTCTTC
cdr3_aa: CASSLAPGLVYEQFF

clone_size: many
v_call: TRBV12-3/TRBV12-4
d_call: TRBD2
j_call: TRBJ2-2
cdr3_nt: TGTGCCAGCAGTCCGGGACTAGCGGGGGTCACCGGGGAGCTGTTTTTT
cdr3_aa: CASSPGLAGVTGELFF